This T cell receptor beta chain is from a study of long-term antiretroviral therapy in people with HIV. A note on this clone: Its antigen is not known.

Germline lookup yields CDR1 SGHTA and CDR2 FQGTGA. This CDR3 contains 13 residues. J gave up 5 bases and V 5 bases, and 5 bases lay outside the gene matches. General study results and limits: Once patients were on ART, diversity went higher but still fell short of transplant donor controls. Drawn between the mid-2000s and the late 2010s, the blood was possibly obtained under older ART regimens.

Survey-level immunoSEQ v3.0 assays were run. Some clones are missing from TCRdb's copy, which holds only in-frame ones; the method was immunoSEQ multiplex PCR. The sample has under 50,000 clones; 80% to 90% are singletons. The sequence derives from a woman aged 45-65 years with HIV. The V and J genes are TRBV7-3 and TRBJ2-5; 7 bases line up with TRBD1. This specimen consisted of unsorted PBMCs, obtained 1.2 years after starting antiretroviral therapy. CDR3 DNA sequence: TGTGCCAGCAGCCCGGGACAGAGTGAGACCCAGTACTTC. Amino acid sequence: CASSPGQSETQYF.